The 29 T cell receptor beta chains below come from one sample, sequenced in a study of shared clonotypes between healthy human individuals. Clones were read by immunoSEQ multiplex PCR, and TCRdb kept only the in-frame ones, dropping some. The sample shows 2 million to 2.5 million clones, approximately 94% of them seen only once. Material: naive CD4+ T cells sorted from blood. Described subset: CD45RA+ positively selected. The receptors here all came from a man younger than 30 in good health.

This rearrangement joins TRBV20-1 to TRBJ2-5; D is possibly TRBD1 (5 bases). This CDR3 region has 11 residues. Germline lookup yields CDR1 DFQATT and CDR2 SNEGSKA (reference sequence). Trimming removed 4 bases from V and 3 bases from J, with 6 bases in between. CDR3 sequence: CSAKGEETQYF. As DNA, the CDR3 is TGCAGTGCTAAAGGGGAAGAGACCCAGTACTTC.

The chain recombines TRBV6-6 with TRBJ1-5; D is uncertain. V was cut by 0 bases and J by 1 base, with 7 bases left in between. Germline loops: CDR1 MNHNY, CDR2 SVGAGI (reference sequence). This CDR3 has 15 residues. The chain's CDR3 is CASSYSVDSNQPQHF. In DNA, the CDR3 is TGTGCCAGCAGTTACTCGGTCGACAGCAATCAGCCCCAGCATTTT.

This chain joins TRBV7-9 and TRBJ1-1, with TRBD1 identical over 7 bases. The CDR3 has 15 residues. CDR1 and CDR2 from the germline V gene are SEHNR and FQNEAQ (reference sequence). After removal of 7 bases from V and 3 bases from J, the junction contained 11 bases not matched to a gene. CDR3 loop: CASNLPVDRHTEAFF. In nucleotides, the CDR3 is TGTGCCAGCAACCTCCCGGTGGACAGGCACACTGAAGCTTTCTTT.

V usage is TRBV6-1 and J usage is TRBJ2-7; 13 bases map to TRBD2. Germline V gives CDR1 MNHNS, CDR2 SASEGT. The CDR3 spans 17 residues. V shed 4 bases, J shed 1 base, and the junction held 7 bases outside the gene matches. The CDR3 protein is CASSARTSGGLSYEQYF. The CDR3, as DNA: TGTGCCAGCAGTGCCCGGACTAGCGGGGGCCTTTCCTACGAGCAGTACTTC.

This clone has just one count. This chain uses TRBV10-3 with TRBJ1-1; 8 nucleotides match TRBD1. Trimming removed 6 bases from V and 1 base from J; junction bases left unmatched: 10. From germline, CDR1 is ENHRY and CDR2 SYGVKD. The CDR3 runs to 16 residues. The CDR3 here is CAISGKTGTGNTEAFF. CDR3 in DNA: TGTGCCATCAGCGGGAAGACAGGGACAGGGAACACTGAAGCTTTCTTT.

The CDR3 sequence is CSPGQGCWNTEAFF. In DNA form, the CDR3 reads TGCAGCCCGGGACAAGGGTGTTGGAACACTGAAGCTTTCTTT. The chain links TRBV29-1 to TRBJ1-1; D is possibly TRBD1 (6 bases). CDR1 and CDR2 from the germline V gene are SQVTM and ANQGSEA. The CDR3 sequence is 14 residues long. V lost 8 bases, J lost 1 base, and 17 bases lay in between.

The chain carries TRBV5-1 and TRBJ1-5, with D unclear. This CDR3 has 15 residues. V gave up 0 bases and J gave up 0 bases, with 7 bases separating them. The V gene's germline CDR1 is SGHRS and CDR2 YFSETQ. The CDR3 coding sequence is TGCGCCAGCAGCTTGGGGACGAATAGCAATCAGCCCCAGCATTTT. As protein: CASSLGTNSNQPQHF.

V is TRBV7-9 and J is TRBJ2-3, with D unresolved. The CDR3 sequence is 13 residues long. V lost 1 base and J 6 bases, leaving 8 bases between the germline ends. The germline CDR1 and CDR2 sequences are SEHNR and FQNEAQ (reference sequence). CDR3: CASSLVDVDTQYF. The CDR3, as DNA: TGTGCCAGCAGCTTAGTAGATGTTGATACGCAGTATTTT.

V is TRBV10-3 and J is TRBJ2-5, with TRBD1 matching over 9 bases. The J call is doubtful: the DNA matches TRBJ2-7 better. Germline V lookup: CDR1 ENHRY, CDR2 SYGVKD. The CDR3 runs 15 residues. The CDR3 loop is CAISEPGQGSYEQYF. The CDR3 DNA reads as TGTGCCATCAGTGAGCCGGGACAGGGTTCCTACGAGCAGTACTTC.

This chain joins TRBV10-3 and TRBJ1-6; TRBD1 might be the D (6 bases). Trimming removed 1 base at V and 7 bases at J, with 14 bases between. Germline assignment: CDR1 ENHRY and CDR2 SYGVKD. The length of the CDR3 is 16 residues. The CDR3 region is CAISELSGAGNSPLHF. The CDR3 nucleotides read TGTGCCATCAGTGAGTTATCAGGGGCGGGAAATTCACCCCTCCACTTT.

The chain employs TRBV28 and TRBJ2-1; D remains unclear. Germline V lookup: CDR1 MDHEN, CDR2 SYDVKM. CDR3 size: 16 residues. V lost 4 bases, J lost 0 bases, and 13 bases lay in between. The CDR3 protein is CASSSRKESSYNEQFF. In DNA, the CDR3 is TGTGCCAGCAGTTCTCGCAAGGAAAGCTCCTACAATGAGCAGTTCTTC.

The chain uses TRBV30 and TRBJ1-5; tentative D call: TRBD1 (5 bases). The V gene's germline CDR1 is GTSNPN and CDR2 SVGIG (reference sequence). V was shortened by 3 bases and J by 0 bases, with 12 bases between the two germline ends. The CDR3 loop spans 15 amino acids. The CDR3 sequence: CAWSNGQNSNQPQHF. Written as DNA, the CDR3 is TGTGCCTGGAGCAACGGACAAAATAGCAATCAGCCCCAGCATTTT.

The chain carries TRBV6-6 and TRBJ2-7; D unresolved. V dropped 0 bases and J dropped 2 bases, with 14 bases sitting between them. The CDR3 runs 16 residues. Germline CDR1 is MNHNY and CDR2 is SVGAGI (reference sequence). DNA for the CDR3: TGTGCCAGCAGTTACTCTGCACAACCCACTCCCTACGAGCAGTACTTC. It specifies CASSYSAQPTPYEQYF.

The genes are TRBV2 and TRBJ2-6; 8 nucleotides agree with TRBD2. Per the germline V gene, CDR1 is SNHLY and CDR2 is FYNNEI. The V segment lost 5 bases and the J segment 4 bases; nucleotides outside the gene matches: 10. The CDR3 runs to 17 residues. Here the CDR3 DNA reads TGTGCCAGCAGTCGCCGGGGGGGCGTGGAAGGGGCCAACGTCCTGACTTTC. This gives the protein CASSRRGGVEGANVLTF.

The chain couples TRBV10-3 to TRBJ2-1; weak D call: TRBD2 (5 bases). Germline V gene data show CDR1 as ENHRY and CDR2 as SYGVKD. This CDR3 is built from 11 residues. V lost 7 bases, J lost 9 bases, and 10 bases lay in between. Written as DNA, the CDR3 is TGTGCCATCAATACGGGGATTGAGCAGTTCTTC. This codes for CAINTGIEQFF.

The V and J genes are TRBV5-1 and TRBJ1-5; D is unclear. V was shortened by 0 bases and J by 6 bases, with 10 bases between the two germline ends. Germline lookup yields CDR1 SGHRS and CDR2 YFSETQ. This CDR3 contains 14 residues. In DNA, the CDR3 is TGCGCCAGCAGCTTGGGCGCCGAGGGTCAGCCCCAGCATTTT. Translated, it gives CASSLGAEGQPQHF.

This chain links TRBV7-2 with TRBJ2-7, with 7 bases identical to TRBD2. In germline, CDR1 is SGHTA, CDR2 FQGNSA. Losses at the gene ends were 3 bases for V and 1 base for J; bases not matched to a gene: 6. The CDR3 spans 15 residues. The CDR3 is CASSFLAGSSYEQYF. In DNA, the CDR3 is TGTGCCAGCAGCTTTTTAGCGGGTTCTTCCTACGAGCAGTACTTC.

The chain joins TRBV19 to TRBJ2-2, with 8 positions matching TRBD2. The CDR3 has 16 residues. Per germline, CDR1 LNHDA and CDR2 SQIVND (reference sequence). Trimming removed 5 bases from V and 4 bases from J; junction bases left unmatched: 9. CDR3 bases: TGTGCCAGTAGTCGAGCGGGAGTCTACGTCACCGGGGAGCTGTTTTTT. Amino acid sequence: CASSRAGVYVTGELFF.

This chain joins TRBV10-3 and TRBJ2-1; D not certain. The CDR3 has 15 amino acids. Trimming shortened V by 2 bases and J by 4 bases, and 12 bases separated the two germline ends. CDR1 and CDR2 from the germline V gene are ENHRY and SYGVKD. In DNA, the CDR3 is TGTGCCATCAGTGAGCCGGGCACTACTTACAATGAGCAGTTCTTC. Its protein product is CAISEPGTTYNEQFF.

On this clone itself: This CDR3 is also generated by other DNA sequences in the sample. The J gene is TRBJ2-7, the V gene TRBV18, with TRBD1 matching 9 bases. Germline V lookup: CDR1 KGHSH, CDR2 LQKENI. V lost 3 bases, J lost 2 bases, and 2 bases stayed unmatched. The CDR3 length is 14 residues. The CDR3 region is CASSPGTGPYEQYF. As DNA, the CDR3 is TGTGCCAGCTCACCCGGGACAGGGCCCTACGAGCAGTACTTC.

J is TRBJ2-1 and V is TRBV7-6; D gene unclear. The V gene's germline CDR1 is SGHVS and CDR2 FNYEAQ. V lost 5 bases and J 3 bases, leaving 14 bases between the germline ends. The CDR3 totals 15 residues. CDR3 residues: CASSPQTVIYNEQFF. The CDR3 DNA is TGTGCCAGCAGCCCACAGACGGTTATCTACAATGAGCAGTTCTTC.

The CDR3 coding sequence is TGTGCTAGTGGTTTGCACCCCCCGGCTTCACCCCTCCACTTT. Protein product: CASGLHPPASPLHF. The V and J genes are TRBV12-5 and TRBJ1-6; D gene ambiguous. Looked up from germline, CDR1 is LGHNT and CDR2 is FRNRAP. The CDR3 is made up of 14 amino acids. V lost 2 bases, J lost 9 bases, and 11 bases lay in between.

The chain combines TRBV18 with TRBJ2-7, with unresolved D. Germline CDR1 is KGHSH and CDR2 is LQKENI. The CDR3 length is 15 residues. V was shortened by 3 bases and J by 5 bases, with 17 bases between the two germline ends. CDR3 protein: CASSPSAVVFNEQYF. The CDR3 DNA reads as TGTGCCAGCTCACCTTCAGCCGTGGTTTTCAACGAGCAGTACTTC.

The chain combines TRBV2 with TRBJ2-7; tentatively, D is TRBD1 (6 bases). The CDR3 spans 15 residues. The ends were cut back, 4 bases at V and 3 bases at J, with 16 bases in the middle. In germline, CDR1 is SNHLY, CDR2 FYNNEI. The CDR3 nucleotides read TGTGCCAGCAGTGCCCCCGGGACACGGAGCTACGAGCAGTACTTC. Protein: CASSAPGTRSYEQYF.

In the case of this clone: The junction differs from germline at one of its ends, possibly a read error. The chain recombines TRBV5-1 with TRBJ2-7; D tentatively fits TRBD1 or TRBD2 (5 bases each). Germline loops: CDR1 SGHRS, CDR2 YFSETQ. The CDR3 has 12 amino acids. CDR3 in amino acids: CASSQSRDGKIF. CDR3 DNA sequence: TGCGCCAGCAGCCAGTCCCGGGACGGGAAAATCTTC.

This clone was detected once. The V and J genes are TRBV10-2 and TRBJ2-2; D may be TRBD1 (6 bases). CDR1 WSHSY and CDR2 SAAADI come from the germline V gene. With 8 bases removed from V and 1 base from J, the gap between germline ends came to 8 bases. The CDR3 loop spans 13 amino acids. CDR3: CASRGGNTGELFF. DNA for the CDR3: TGCGCCAGCCGAGGGGGGAACACCGGGGAGCTGTTTTTT.

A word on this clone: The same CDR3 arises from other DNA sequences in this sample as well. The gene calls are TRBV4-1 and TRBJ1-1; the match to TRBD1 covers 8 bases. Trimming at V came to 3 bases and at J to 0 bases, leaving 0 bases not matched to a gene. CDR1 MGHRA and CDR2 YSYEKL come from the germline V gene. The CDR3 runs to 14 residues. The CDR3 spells CASSQDRVNTEAFF. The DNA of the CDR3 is TGCGCCAGCAGCCAGGACAGGGTGAACACTGAAGCTTTCTTT.

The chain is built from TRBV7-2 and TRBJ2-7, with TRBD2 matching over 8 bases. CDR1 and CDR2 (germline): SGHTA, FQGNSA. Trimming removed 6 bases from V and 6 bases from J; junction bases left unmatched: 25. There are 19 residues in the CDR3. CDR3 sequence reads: CASSLRVLAGVLGRGEQYF. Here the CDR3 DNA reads TGTGCCAGCAGTCTACGAGTCCTAGCGGGTGTACTCGGCCGGGGCGAGCAGTACTTC.

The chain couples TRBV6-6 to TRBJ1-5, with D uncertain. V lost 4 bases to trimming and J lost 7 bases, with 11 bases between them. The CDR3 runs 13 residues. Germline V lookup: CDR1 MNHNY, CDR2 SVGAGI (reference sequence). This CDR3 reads CASSFALPQPQHF. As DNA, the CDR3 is TGTGCCAGCAGTTTTGCCCTTCCCCAGCCCCAGCATTTT.